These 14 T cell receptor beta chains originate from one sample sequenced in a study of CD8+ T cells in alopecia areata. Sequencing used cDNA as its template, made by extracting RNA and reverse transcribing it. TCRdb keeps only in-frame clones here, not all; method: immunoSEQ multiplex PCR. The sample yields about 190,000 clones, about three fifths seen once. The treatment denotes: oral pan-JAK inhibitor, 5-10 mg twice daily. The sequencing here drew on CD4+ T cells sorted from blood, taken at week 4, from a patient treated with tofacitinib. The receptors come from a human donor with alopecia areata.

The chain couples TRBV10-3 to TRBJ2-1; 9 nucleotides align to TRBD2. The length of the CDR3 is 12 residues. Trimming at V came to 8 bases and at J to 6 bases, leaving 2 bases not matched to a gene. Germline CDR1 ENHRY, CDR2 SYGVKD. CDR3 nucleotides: TGTGCCATCGCGGGAGGGCCCAATGAGCAGTTCTTC. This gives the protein CAIAGGPNEQFF.

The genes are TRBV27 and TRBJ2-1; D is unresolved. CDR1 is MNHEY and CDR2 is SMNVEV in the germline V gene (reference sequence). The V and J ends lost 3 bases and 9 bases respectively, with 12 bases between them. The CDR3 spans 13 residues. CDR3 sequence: CASSLSLHGEQFF. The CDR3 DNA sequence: TGTGCCAGCAGTTTGTCCCTCCACGGTGAGCAGTTCTTC.

The CDR3 DNA follows: TGCGCCAGCACCCGGGGGACCGGGACTAGCGGGACCTACACAGATACGCAGTATTTT. Encoded protein: CASTRGTGTSGTYTDTQYF. This chain connects TRBV4-3 to TRBJ2-3, with 13 bases that match TRBD2. The trim removed 7 bases at V and 2 bases at J, leaving 15 bases unmatched. Germline CDR1 and CDR2: LGHNA and YSLEER. The CDR3 sequence is 19 residues long.

The CDR3 sequence is CASSPQPGTNLYGYTF. The CDR3 DNA reads as TGTGCCAGCAGCCCACAACCCGGGACGAACCTCTATGGCTACACCTTC. This chain links TRBV9 with TRBJ1-2; possibly TRBD1 for D (5 bases). Germline CDR1 reads SGDLS; CDR2 reads YYNGEE. V lost 4 bases to trimming and J lost 4 bases, with 20 bases between them. The CDR3 has 16 residues.

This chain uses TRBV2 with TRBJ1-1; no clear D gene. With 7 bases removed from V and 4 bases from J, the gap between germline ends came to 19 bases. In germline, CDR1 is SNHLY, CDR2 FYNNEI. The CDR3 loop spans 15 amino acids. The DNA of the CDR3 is TGTGCCAGCACGATCACTATGGGGTCCGGCACTGAAGCTTTCTTT. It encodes CASTITMGSGTEAFF.

CDR3: CASTGRTNTEAFF. CDR3 bases: TGTGCCAGCACCGGTCGGACGAACACTGAAGCTTTCTTT. V usage is TRBV7-9 and J usage is TRBJ1-1; D not resolved. Per the germline V gene, CDR1 is SEHNR and CDR2 is FQNEAQ (reference sequence). The CDR3 runs 13 residues. V was cut by 7 bases and J by 1 base, with 10 bases left in between.

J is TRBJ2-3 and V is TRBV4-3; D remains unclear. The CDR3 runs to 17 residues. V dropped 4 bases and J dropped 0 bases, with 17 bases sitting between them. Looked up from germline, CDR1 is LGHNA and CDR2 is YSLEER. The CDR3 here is CASSPTVSHPSTDTQYF. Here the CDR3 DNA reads TGCGCCAGCAGCCCAACCGTGTCTCACCCTAGCACAGATACGCAGTATTTT.

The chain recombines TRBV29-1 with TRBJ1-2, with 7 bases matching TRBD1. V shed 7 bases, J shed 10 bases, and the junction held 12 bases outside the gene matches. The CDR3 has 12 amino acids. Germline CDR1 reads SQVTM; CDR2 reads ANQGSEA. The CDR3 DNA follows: TGCAGCGCTGACGGACAGGACTTGATCTACACCTTC. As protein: CSADGQDLIYTF.

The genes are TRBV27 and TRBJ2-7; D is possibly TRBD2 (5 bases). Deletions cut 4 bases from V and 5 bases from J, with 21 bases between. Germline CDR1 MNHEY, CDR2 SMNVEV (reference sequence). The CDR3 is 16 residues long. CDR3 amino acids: CASSSRGPLLLHEQYF. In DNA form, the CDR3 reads TGTGCCAGCAGTTCCAGAGGGCCACTTCTCCTCCACGAGCAGTACTTC.

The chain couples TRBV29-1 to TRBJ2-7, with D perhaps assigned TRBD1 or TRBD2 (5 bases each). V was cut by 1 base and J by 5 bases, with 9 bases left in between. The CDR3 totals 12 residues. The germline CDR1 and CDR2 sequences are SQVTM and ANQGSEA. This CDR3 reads CSVEGGVHEQYF. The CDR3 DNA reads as TGCAGCGTTGAAGGAGGGGTCCACGAGCAGTACTTC.

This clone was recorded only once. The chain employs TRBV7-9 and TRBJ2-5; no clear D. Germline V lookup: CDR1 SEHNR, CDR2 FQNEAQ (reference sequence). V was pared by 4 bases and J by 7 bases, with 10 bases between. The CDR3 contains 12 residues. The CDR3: CASSSAYGTQYF. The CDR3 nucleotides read TGTGCCAGCAGCTCGGCCTATGGGACCCAGTACTTC. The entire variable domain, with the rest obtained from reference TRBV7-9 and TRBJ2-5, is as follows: DTGVSQNPRHKITKRGQNVTFRCDPISEHNRLYWYRQTLGQGPEFLTYFQNEAQLEKSRLLSDRFSAERPKGSFSTLEIQRTEQGDSAMYLCASSSAYGTQYFGPGTRLLVL.

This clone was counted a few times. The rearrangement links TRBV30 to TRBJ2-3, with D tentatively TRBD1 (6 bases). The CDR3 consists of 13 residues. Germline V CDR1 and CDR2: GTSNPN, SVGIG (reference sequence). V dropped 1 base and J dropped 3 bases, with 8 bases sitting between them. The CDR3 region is CAWSGGRTDTQYF. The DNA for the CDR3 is TGTGCCTGGAGTGGGGGGCGGACAGATACGCAGTATTTT. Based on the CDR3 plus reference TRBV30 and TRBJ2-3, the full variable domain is SQTIHQWPATLVQPVGSPLSLECTVEGTSNPNLYWYRQAAGRGLQLLFYSVGIGQISSEVPQNLSASRPQDRQFILSSKKLLLSDSGFYLCAWSGGRTDTQYFGPGTRLTVL.

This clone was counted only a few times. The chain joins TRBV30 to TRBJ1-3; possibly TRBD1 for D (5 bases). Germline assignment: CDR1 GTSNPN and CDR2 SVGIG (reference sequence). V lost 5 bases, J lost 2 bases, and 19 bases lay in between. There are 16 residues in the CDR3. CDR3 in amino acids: CAWELGHLGTGNTIYF. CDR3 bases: TGTGCCTGGGAACTCGGACACCTAGGTACTGGAAACACCATATATTTT. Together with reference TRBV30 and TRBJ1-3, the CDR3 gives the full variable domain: SQTIHQWPATLVQPVGSPLSLECTVEGTSNPNLYWYRQAAGRGLQLLFYSVGIGQISSEVPQNLSASRPQDRQFILSSKKLLLSDSGFYLCAWELGHLGTGNTIYFGEGSWLTVV.

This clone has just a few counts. The CDR3 bases are TGCGCCAGCAGCTTGGAATGGGGCAGAGACTACTATGGCTACACCTTC. Its protein is CASSLEWGRDYYGYTF. J is TRBJ1-2 and V is TRBV5-1; a weak D match, TRBD1 (5 bases). This CDR3 has 16 amino acids. Trimming removed 0 bases at V and 3 bases at J, with 15 bases between. Germline V lookup: CDR1 SGHRS, CDR2 YFSETQ.